A selection of T cell receptor beta chains follows, all from one sample in a study of T cells after yellow fever vaccination. TCRdb used MiXCR to reprocess the 5' RACE reads, holding one entry per CDR3 protein. The data contain hundreds of thousands of distinct CDR3 sequences, over 9% of them singletons. Material: PBMCs, obtained on the day of the yellow fever booster vaccination. The receptors were gathered from a man between 25 and 39 years old who received the YFV17D yellow fever vaccine. Each CDR3 is given with its conserved first and last residue. The D gene is left open where the match is weak. Clone size is given for some rows only: seen once, a few or many times, or a class if the clone is expanded.

j_gene: TRBJ2-1
v_gene: TRBV9
abundance: NA
d_gene: TRBD1
CDR3nt: TGTGCCAGCAGCGTAGTGGTCCAGGGGGTGCATGAGCAGTTCTTC
CDR3aa: CASSVVVQGVHEQFF

j_gene: TRBJ2-7
v_gene: TRBV10-3
abundance: few
d_gene: TRBD1
CDR3nt: TGTGCCATCAGGGCCGACAGGGGCTACGAGCAGTACTTC
CDR3aa: CAIRADRGYEQYF

j_gene: TRBJ1-4
v_gene: TRBV20-1
abundance: NA
d_gene: NA
CDR3nt: TGCAGTGCTAGAAAAGGGCTTGATGAAAAACTGTTTTTT
CDR3aa: CSARKGLDEKLFF

j_gene: TRBJ2-2
v_gene: TRBV15
abundance: NA
d_gene: TRBD1
CDR3nt: TGTGCCACCAGCAGAGGCCGGGGACAGCACACCGGGGAGCTGTTTTTT
CDR3aa: CATSRGRGQHTGELFF

j_gene: TRBJ2-7
v_gene: TRBV20-1
abundance: NA
d_gene: TRBD1
CDR3nt: TGCAGTGCTAGAAATGGAGGAACAGGGGGTTCGTACGAGCAGTACTTC
CDR3aa: CSARNGGTGGSYEQYF

j_gene: TRBJ1-4
v_gene: TRBV7-9
abundance: NA
d_gene: NA
CDR3nt: TGTGCCAGCAGCTTAAGGCAGCTCCGCCTTAATGAAAAACTGTTTTTT
CDR3aa: CASSLRQLRLNEKLFF

j_gene: TRBJ2-7
v_gene: TRBV11-1
abundance: many
d_gene: TRBD2
CDR3nt: TGTGCCAGCAGCTTAGAGGCTAGCGGGAGGATGTACGAGCAGTACTTC
CDR3aa: CASSLEASGRMYEQYF

j_gene: TRBJ2-1
v_gene: TRBV20-1
abundance: NA
d_gene: NA
CDR3nt: TGCAGTGCTAGAGATTTGGGACAGCAGTTCTTC
CDR3aa: CSARDLGQQFF

j_gene: TRBJ2-7
v_gene: TRBV2
abundance: few
d_gene: NA
CDR3nt: TGTGCCAGCCGGGACCCAGGTAGAGCCTACGAGCAGTACTTC
CDR3aa: CASRDPGRAYEQYF

j_gene: TRBJ2-1
v_gene: TRBV5-1
abundance: few
d_gene: TRBD2
CDR3nt: TGCGCCAGCAGCTTGGGAGGGCGGGAGGAGGATGAGCAGTTCTTC
CDR3aa: CASSLGGREEDEQFF

j_gene: TRBJ1-5
v_gene: TRBV9
abundance: NA
d_gene: NA
CDR3nt: TGTGCCAGCAGCGTAGCCCCGGATCAACTTCAGCCCCAGCATTTT
CDR3aa: CASSVAPDQLQPQHF

j_gene: TRBJ2-6
v_gene: TRBV29-1
abundance: few
d_gene: NA
CDR3nt: TGCAGCGTCTCCGCCACCTCTGGGGCCAACGTCCTGACTTTC
CDR3aa: CSVSATSGANVLTF

j_gene: TRBJ1-4
v_gene: TRBV7-2
abundance: NA
d_gene: NA
CDR3nt: TGTGCCAGCAGCTTATTTGTCCAGGGTGAAAAACTGTTTTTT
CDR3aa: CASSLFVQGEKLFF

j_gene: TRBJ1-1
v_gene: TRBV19
abundance: few
d_gene: TRBD1
CDR3nt: TGTGCCAGTAGTCTGACCTTGGACAGGGGCGAAAACACTGAAGCTTTCTTT
CDR3aa: CASSLTLDRGENTEAFF

j_gene: TRBJ2-5
v_gene: TRBV6-2/TRBV6-3
abundance: NA
d_gene: NA
CDR3nt: TGTGCCAGCAGCCCCTGGGGGGCCTCGGGGACCCAGTACTTC
CDR3aa: CASSPWGASGTQYF

j_gene: TRBJ1-5
v_gene: TRBV5-1
abundance: NA
d_gene: TRBD1
CDR3nt: TGCGCCAGCAGCCAGGGGACAGGGGGACAGCCCCAGCATTTT
CDR3aa: CASSQGTGGQPQHF

j_gene: TRBJ2-3
v_gene: TRBV12-3/TRBV12-4
abundance: NA
d_gene: NA
CDR3nt: TGTGCCAGCAGTTTAAGCGCGTCGTCGACGCAGTATTTT
CDR3aa: CASSLSASSTQYF

j_gene: TRBJ2-1
v_gene: TRBV4-3
abundance: few
d_gene: TRBD2
CDR3nt: TGCGCCAGCAGCCAAGTGGGACTAGGTAATGAGCAGTTCTTC
CDR3aa: CASSQVGLGNEQFF

j_gene: TRBJ2-4
v_gene: TRBV12-3/TRBV12-4
abundance: few
d_gene: NA
CDR3nt: TGTGCCAGCAGGGCGTTTGGTGGGGACATTCAGTACTTC
CDR3aa: CASRAFGGDIQYF

j_gene: TRBJ2-1
v_gene: TRBV24-1
abundance: NA
d_gene: NA
CDR3nt: TGTGCCACCACTAGTGGCAATGAGCAGTTCTTC
CDR3aa: CATTSGNEQFF

j_gene: TRBJ2-1
v_gene: TRBV30
abundance: few
d_gene: TRBD2
CDR3nt: TGTGCCTGGATAATCGCTAGCGGGAGTGTCTTC
CDR3aa: CAWIIASGSVF

j_gene: TRBJ2-1
v_gene: TRBV11-2
abundance: few
d_gene: NA
CDR3nt: TGTGCCAGCAGCTTAGATCGGAAAGACAATGAGCAGTTCTTC
CDR3aa: CASSLDRKDNEQFF

j_gene: TRBJ2-5
v_gene: TRBV7-9
abundance: NA
d_gene: NA
CDR3nt: TGTGCCAGCAGCTGGGTGAACGAGACCCAGTACTTC
CDR3aa: CASSWVNETQYF

j_gene: TRBJ2-5
v_gene: TRBV7-9
abundance: NA
d_gene: NA
CDR3nt: TGTGCCAGCAGCACCGCGGGACAGCCGTACCAAGAGACCCAGTACTTC
CDR3aa: CASSTAGQPYQETQYF

j_gene: TRBJ1-2
v_gene: TRBV20-1
abundance: few
d_gene: NA
CDR3nt: TGCAGTGCTAGAGTTGTAGCCCTTGGAGGGGACCCTAACTATGGCTACACCTTC
CDR3aa: CSARVVALGGDPNYGYTF

j_gene: TRBJ2-3
v_gene: TRBV29-1
abundance: NA
d_gene: NA
CDR3nt: TGCAGCGTTGACCCTTTTGGGACAGATACGCAGTATTTT
CDR3aa: CSVDPFGTDTQYF

j_gene: TRBJ2-7
v_gene: TRBV7-2
abundance: many
d_gene: NA
CDR3nt: TGTGCCAGCAGCCCGACGGGCTCCTACGAGCAGTACTTC
CDR3aa: CASSPTGSYEQYF

j_gene: TRBJ2-1
v_gene: TRBV10-1
abundance: few
d_gene: TRBD1
CDR3nt: TGCGCCAGCAGTGACCGGGACAGGGGGGAGAATGAGCAGTTCTTC
CDR3aa: CASSDRDRGENEQFF

j_gene: TRBJ2-1
v_gene: TRBV14
abundance: few
d_gene: TRBD2
CDR3nt: TGTGCCAGCAGCCAAGATGATCCACGGGGGGTCTACAATGAGCAGTTCTTC
CDR3aa: CASSQDDPRGVYNEQFF

j_gene: TRBJ1-1
v_gene: TRBV7-8
abundance: few
d_gene: NA
CDR3nt: TGTGCCAGCAGCTTAGATCTGGGGTTCACTGAAGCTTTCTTT
CDR3aa: CASSLDLGFTEAFF

j_gene: TRBJ2-2
v_gene: TRBV28
abundance: NA
d_gene: NA
CDR3nt: TGTGCCAGCAGTCTAGCAGGGATGGGGGGAACCGGGGAGCTGTTTTTT
CDR3aa: CASSLAGMGGTGELFF

j_gene: TRBJ2-7
v_gene: TRBV12-3/TRBV12-4
abundance: few
d_gene: NA
CDR3nt: TGTGCCAGCAGTTTAGAGGGGAGCAGGTCCTACGAGCAGTACTTC
CDR3aa: CASSLEGSRSYEQYF

j_gene: TRBJ2-7
v_gene: TRBV10-3
abundance: few
d_gene: NA
CDR3nt: TGTGCCACCCGCATGGATTCTTACTACGAGCAGTACTTC
CDR3aa: CATRMDSYYEQYF

j_gene: TRBJ2-5
v_gene: TRBV29-1
abundance: few
d_gene: NA
CDR3nt: TGCAGCGTTGAAGGAGCAACCTTCCAAGAGACCCAGTACTTC
CDR3aa: CSVEGATFQETQYF

j_gene: TRBJ2-1
v_gene: TRBV29-1
abundance: NA
d_gene: NA
CDR3nt: TGCAGCGTTGAGAGAGCAAGCGAGCAGTTCTTC
CDR3aa: CSVERASEQFF

j_gene: TRBJ2-6
v_gene: TRBV11-2
abundance: few
d_gene: NA
CDR3nt: TGTGCCAGTTTTCTTGGGGCCAACGTCCTGACTTTC
CDR3aa: CASFLGANVLTF

j_gene: TRBJ2-1
v_gene: TRBV3-1
abundance: few
d_gene: TRBD2
CDR3nt: TGTGCCAGCAGCCAAGGTGGTATGGGACTAGCGGATGAGCAGTTCTTC
CDR3aa: CASSQGGMGLADEQFF

j_gene: TRBJ2-7
v_gene: TRBV29-1
abundance: NA
d_gene: TRBD2
CDR3nt: TGCAGCGCCGCGGGGGAGGACGAGCAGTACTTC
CDR3aa: CSAAGEDEQYF

j_gene: TRBJ2-1
v_gene: TRBV23-1
abundance: NA
d_gene: NA
CDR3nt: TGCGCCAGCAGTCAATCCTGGAGTTACAATGAGCAGTTCTTC
CDR3aa: CASSQSWSYNEQFF

j_gene: TRBJ2-1
v_gene: TRBV6-1
abundance: few
d_gene: TRBD2
CDR3nt: TGTGCCAGCAGGACTAGCGGGAGCTTTGAGCAGTTCTTC
CDR3aa: CASRTSGSFEQFF

j_gene: TRBJ2-5
v_gene: TRBV5-1
abundance: few
d_gene: NA
CDR3nt: TGCGCCAGCAGCCCGGGACACGGAGAGACCCAGTACTTC
CDR3aa: CASSPGHGETQYF

j_gene: TRBJ2-7
v_gene: TRBV6-1
abundance: NA
d_gene: NA
CDR3nt: TGTGCCAGCACCGGCGGCGGGACCTACGAGCAGTACTTC
CDR3aa: CASTGGGTYEQYF

j_gene: TRBJ2-1
v_gene: TRBV15
abundance: NA
d_gene: NA
CDR3nt: TGTGCCACCAGCAGAGAGGAAGGGGGGCAGTTCTTC
CDR3aa: CATSREEGGQFF

j_gene: TRBJ1-6
v_gene: TRBV20-1
abundance: NA
d_gene: TRBD1
CDR3nt: TGCAGTGCCACGGGACAGCCTAATTCACCCCTCCACTTT
CDR3aa: CSATGQPNSPLHF

j_gene: TRBJ2-1
v_gene: TRBV12-3/TRBV12-4
abundance: NA
d_gene: TRBD2
CDR3nt: TGTGCCAGCAGCCCGGGGGCTAGCGGGTACAATGAGCAGTTCTTC
CDR3aa: CASSPGASGYNEQFF

j_gene: TRBJ2-3
v_gene: TRBV5-1
abundance: many
d_gene: TRBD2
CDR3nt: TGCGCCAGCAGCTTGGGGACTAGCAGTTTTGATACGCAGTATTTT
CDR3aa: CASSLGTSSFDTQYF

j_gene: TRBJ2-7
v_gene: TRBV6-2/TRBV6-3
abundance: NA
d_gene: TRBD2
CDR3nt: TGTGCCAGCAGTGGCCGGACTAGAGCCGGGCAGTACTTC
CDR3aa: CASSGRTRAGQYF

j_gene: TRBJ2-5
v_gene: TRBV9
abundance: NA
d_gene: TRBD2
CDR3nt: TGTGCCAGCAGCGTAGCAGCGGGAGGGCCCCAAGAGACCCTGTACTTC
CDR3aa: CASSVAAGGPQETLYF

j_gene: TRBJ2-7
v_gene: TRBV5-1
abundance: few
d_gene: TRBD1
CDR3nt: TGCGCCAGCAGCTCGGGACAGTCCAGGGCCTACGAGCAGTACTTC
CDR3aa: CASSSGQSRAYEQYF